This T cell receptor (beta chain) was captured by sequencing in a study of brain T cells in children with intractable seizures (TCRdb year 2021). About the study as a whole: Resected brain tissue from roughly 53 pediatric epilepsy surgery cases was first screened for immune gene transcripts using a NanoString immunology panel. Of the roughly 12 selected surgery cases, pre-surgery blood was also sequenced for eight, so four had brain tissue only.

What the work shows at the level of the full study, not this receptor alone: Viral specificity was inferred solely from CDR3 sequence similarity, and the HCMV serostatus of the patients was not known. Because sequencing depth differed between pre- and post-surgery blood, the absence of clones from the pre-surgery sample may reflect undersampling.

Notes on this clone: Its antigen has not been determined. No base-level quality is on record; no much larger clone is a single base apart.

What the time point label conveys for this sample: blood from clinic visit 5 months post-surgery; TSC patient then seizure free. The surgery cases that showed the highest brain T cell transcript signatures were chosen for TCR beta chain sequencing of brain tissue, and of blood when it was available. Patients had been treated with at least one anti-epileptic drug before surgery. TCR-sequenced patients were children with drug-resistant epilepsy due to tuberous sclerosis complex, focal cortical dysplasia, Rasmussen encephalitis or hemimegalencephaly. Bulk genomic DNA was extracted from unsorted brain tissue and whole blood with the Monarch genomic DNA purification kit. The immunoSEQ assay was applied to genomic DNA to generate the TCR beta chain sequences. As for the original processing: Any CDR3 sequence that did not begin with the conserved framework cysteine at position 104 was removed by hand. To get clonality, the normalized Shannon's Diversity Index was subtracted from one, giving values from 0 (maximal diversity) to 1 (oligoclonal). Chi-squared comparison-of-proportions tests assessed whether the same CDR3 differed in frequency between samples, such as brain versus blood. Public clonotypes were identified through searches of immuneACCESS, and similarity to known antiviral clonotypes was evaluated with the VDJdb browser. Not all clones reach the TCRdb copy of this immuneACCESS table, which keeps in-frame sequences only. Checked studies attribute under half of the gap to unresolved V genes and leave the rest unexplained. V, J and clone size are those of that table, while D and trimming were read from the DNA. The sample table shows about 340,000 clones, and over 90% are seen once. Of the sample, 4.5% to 7% falls within the top ten clones.

CDR1 and CDR2, looked up from the germline V gene (reference sequence), are SEHNR and FQNEAQ. V gives up 3 bases and J gives up 5 bases, and the segment between their germline ends measures 10 bases. Spanning cysteine to phenylalanine, the CDR3 consists of 13 amino acids. The kept DNA is CDR3 alone, 39 bases in frame from the first base. The sequences come from peripheral blood, collected more than 4 months after surgery. This clonotype originated in a boy less than two years old with tuberous sclerosis and intractable seizures. The chain couples TRBV7-9 to TRBJ2-5, with TRBD2 as a weak D call on 6 bases. The base sequence is TGTGCCAGCAGCTTTAGCGGTGGGGAGACCCAGTACTTC. Its amino acids are CASSFSGGETQYF.